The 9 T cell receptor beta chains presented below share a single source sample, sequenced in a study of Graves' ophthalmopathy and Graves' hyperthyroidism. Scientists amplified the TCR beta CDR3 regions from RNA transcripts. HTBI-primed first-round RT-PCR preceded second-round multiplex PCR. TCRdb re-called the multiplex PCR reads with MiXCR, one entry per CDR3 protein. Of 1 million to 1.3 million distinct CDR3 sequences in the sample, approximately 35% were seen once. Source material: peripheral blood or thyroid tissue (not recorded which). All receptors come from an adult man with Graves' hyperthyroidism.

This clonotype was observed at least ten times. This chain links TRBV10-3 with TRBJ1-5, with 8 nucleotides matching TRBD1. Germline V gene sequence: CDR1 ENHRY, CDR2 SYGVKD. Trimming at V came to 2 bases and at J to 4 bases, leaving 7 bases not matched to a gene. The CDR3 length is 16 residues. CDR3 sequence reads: CAISENTGGVNQPQHF. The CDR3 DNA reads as TGTGCCATCAGTGAGAACACAGGGGGGGTAAATCAGCCCCAGCATTTT.

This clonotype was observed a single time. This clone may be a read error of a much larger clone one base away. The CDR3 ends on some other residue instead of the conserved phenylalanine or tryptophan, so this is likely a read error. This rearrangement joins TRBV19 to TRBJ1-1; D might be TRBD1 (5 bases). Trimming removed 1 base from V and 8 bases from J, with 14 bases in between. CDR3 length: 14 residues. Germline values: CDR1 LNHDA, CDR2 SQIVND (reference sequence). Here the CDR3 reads CASSIVSGTAEAFL. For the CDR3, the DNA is TGTGCCAGTAGTATAGTCTCGGGGACCGCCGAAGCTTTCCTT.

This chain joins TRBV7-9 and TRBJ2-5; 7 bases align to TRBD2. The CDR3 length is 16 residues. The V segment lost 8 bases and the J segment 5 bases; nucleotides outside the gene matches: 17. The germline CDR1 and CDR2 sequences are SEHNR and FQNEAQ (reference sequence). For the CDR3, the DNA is TGTGCCAGCGGGGCCAAAGGGACTAAGTCTATGGAGACCCAGTACTTC. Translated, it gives CASGAKGTKSMETQYF. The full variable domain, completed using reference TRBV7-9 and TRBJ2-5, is DTGVSQNPRHKITKRGQNVTFRCDPISEHNRLYWYRQTLGQGPEFLTYFQNEAQLEKSRLLSDRFSAERPKGSFSTLEIQRTEQGDSAMYLCASGAKGTKSMETQYFGPGTRLLVL.

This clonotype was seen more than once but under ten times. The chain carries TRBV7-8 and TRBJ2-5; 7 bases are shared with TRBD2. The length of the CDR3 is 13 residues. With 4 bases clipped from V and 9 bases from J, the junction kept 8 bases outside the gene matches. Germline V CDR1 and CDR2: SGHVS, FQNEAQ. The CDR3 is CASSSGLPRAQYF. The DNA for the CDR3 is TGTGCCAGCAGCTCGGGACTACCTAGGGCCCAGTACTTC.

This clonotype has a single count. The CDR3 nucleotides are TGTGCCAGCAGCCCACCGGGGGGCTCGGCCCAGTACTTC. It yields the protein CASSPPGGSAQYF. The J gene is TRBJ2-7, the V gene TRBV11-3; D may be TRBD2 (7 bases). The CDR3 consists of 13 residues. V lost 5 bases, J lost 10 bases, and 18 bases lay in between. Germline loops: CDR1 SGHNT, CDR2 YENEEA.

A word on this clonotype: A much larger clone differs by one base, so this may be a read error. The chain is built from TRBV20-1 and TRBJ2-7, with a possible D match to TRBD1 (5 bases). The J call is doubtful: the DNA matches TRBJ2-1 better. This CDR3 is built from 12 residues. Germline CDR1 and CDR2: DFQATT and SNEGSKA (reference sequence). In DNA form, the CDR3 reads TGCAGTGCTAGAGGGGCCCAGGGAGAGCAGTTCTTC. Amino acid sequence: CSARGAQGEQFF.

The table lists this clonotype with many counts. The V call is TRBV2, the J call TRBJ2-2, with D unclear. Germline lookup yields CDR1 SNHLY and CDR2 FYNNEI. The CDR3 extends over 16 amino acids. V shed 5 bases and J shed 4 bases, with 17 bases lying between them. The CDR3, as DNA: TGTGCCAGCAGTCTCAGAATCGCGGCGTCCACCGGGGAGCTGTTTTTT. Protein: CASSLRIAASTGELFF.

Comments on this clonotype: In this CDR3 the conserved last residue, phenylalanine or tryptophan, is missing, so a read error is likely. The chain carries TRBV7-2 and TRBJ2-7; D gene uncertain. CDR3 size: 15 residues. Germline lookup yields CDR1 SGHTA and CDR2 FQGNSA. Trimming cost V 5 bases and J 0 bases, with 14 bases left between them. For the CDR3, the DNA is TGTGCCAGCAGCCAAGATAGGTCAAGCTCCTACGAGCAGTACCTC. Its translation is CASSQDRSSSYEQYL.

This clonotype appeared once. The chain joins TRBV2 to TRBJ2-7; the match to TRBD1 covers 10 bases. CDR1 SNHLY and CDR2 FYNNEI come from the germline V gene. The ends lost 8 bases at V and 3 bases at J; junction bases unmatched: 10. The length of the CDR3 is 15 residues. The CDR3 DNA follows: TGTGCCAGCGGACTGACAGGGGGCGGATTCTACGAGCAGTACTTC. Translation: CASGLTGGGFYEQYF.